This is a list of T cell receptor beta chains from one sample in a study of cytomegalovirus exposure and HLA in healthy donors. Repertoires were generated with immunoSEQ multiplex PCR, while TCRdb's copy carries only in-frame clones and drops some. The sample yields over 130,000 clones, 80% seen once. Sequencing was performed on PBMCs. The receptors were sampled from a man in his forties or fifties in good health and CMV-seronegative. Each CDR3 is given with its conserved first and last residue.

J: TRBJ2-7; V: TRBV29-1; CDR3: CSALGQGVEQYF
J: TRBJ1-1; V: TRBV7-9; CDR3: CASSLVEGGEAFF
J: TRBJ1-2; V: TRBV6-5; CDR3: CASSYSNIGQGGYTF
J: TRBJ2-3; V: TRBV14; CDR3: CASSQRTGIRGDTQYF
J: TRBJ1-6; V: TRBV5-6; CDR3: CASSLRDRGNSPLHF
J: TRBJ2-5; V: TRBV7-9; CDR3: CASSTLASRDETQYF
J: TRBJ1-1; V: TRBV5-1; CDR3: CASSTTGTEATEAFF
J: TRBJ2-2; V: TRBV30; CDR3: CAWSVPSGANTGELFF
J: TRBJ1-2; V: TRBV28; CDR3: CASRRQGQSGYTF
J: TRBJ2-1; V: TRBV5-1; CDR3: CASSPQGRNSYNEQFF
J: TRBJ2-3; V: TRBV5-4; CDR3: CASGGGTDTQYF
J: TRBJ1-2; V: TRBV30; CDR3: CAWSPNTGIGGYTF
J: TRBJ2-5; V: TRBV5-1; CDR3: CASSLEGGLETQYF
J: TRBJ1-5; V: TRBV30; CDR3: CASQRGFNQPQHF
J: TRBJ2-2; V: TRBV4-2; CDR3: CASSVGLAEYGTGELFF
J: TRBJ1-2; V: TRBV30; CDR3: CAVYRDRQQGGYGYTF
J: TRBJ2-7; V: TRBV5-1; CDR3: CASSLRSPDEQYF
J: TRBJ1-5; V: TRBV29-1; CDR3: CSVGTGDQPQHF
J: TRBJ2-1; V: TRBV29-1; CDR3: CSVETSGKYNEQFF
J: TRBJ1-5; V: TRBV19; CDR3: CASSPRTGRSWVNQPQHF
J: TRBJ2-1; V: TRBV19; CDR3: CASSMDRAYSDEQFF
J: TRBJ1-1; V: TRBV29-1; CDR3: CSVELPGNTEAFF
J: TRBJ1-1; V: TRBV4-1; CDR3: CASSQAPGQGPDGNTEAFF
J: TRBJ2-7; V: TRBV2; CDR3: CASIGGQAYSYEQYF
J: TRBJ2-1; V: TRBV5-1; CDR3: CASSLRLAGNNEQFF
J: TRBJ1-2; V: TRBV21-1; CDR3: CASSIDRDRQANYGYTF
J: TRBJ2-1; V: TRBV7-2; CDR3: CASSLVFLTVQIYNEQFF
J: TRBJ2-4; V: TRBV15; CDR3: CATSRQGAATKNIQYF
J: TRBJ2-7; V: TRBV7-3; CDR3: CASSLEGGTEKYEQYF
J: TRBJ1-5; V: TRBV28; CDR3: CASSEMAGIHQPQHF
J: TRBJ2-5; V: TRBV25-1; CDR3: CASRGPETQYF
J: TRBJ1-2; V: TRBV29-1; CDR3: CSVKGNYGYTF
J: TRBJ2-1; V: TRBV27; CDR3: CASSFLPDRNEQFF
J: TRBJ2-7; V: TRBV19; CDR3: CASSTPGQGNYEQYF
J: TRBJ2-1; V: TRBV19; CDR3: CASSVLSTSGLDNEQFF
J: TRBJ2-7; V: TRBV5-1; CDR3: CASSLAQGAYEQYF
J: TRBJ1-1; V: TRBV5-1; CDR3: CASSLEGGAGAEAFF
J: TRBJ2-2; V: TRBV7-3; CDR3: CASSRGTANTGELFF
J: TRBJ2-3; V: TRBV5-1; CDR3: CASSLQGASTDTQYF
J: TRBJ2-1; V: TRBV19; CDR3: CASSNRGLAGIDEQFF
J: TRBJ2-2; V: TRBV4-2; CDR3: CASSREWTGSGTGELFF
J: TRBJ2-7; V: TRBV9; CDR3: CASSVTGTGGYEQYF
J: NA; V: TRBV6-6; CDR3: CASSRDRGTSEQYF
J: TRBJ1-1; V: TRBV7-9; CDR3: CASSWGDYTEAFF
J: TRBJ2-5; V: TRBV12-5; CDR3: CASGLGLAGVSEAQYF
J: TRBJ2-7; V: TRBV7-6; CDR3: CASSSQTGNFNEQYF
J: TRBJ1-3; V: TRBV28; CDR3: CASSSLGQGRRNTIYF
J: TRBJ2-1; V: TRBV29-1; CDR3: CSVVIAGQTTYNEQFF
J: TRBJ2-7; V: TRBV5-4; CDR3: CASSLTGTVNYEQYF
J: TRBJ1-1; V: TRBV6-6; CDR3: CASRLQMNTEAFF
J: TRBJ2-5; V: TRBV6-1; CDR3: CASSEARGGLETQYF
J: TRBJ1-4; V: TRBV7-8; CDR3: CASSLDRGYGEKLFF
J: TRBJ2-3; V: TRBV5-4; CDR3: CASSLGSGARTDTQYF
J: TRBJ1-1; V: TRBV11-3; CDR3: CASSRGGDYMNTEAFF
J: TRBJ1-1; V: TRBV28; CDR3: CASSPASFVQGRTEAFF
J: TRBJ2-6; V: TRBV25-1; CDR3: CASSEGGPGANVLTF
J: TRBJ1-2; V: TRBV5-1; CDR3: CASSLVGSDYGYTF